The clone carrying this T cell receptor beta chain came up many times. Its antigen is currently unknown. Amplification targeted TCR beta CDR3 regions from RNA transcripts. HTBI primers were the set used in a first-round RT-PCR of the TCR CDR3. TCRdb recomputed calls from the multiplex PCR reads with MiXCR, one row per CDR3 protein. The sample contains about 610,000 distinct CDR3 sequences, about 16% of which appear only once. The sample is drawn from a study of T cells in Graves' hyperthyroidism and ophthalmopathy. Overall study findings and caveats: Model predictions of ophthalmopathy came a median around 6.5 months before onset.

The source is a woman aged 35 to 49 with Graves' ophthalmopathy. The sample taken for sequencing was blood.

The CDR3 loop is CASSPQGQGGYEQYF. For the CDR3, the DNA is TGTGCCAGCTCACCACAGGGACAGGGGGGCTACGAGCAGTACTTC. The chain employs TRBV18 and TRBJ2-7; 11 bases map to TRBD1. Germline lookup yields CDR1 KGHSH and CDR2 LQKENI. This CDR3 has 15 amino acids. After removal of 1 base from V and 3 bases from J, the junction contained 2 bases not matched to a gene.